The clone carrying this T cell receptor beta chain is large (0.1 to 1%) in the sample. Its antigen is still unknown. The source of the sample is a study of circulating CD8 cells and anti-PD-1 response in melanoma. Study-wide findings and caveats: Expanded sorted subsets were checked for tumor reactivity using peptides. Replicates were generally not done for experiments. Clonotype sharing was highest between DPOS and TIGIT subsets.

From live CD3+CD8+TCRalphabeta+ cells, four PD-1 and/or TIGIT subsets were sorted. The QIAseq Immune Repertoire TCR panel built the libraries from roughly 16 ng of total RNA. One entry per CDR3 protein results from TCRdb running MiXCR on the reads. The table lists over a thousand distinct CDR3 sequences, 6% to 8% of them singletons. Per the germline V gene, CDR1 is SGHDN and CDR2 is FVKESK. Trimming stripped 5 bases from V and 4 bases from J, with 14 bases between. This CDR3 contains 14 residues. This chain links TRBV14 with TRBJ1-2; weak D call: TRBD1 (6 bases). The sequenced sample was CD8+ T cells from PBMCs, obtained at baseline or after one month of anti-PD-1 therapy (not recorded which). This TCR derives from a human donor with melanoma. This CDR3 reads CASSLADSIYGYTF. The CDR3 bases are TGTGCCAGCAGCTTGGCGGACAGCATCTATGGCTACACCTTC. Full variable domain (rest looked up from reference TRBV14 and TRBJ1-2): EAGVTQFPSHSVIEKGQTVTLRCDPISGHDNLYWYRRVMGKEIKFLLHFVKESKQDESGMPNNRFLAERTGGTYSTLKVQPAELEDSGVYFCASSLADSIYGYTFGSGTRLTVV.